The clone carrying this T cell receptor (beta chain) was recorded at least ten times. Its target is not known. These data come from a study of Graves' ophthalmopathy and Graves' hyperthyroidism. Study-wide points: Classification of ophthalmopathy versus stable hyperthyroidism by a 13-signature model yielded around 90% sensitivity and just over 80% specificity.

For repertoire sequencing, the TCR beta CDR3 regions were amplified from RNA transcripts. An opening RT-PCR round employed HTBI primers and preceded a second-round multiplex PCR. TCRdb itself ran the multiplex PCR reads through MiXCR, one entry per CDR3 protein. The sample carries about 220,000 distinct CDR3 sequences, roughly a fifth recorded once. Clinical symptoms, serum thyroxine, TRAb, thyroid ultrasound and orbital computed tomography determined diagnosis. The CDR3 extends over 14 amino acids. CDR1 is SEHNR, CDR2 FQNEAQ, per germline (reference sequence). Trimming cost V 0 bases and J 5 bases, with 7 bases left between them.

The clonotype comes from a woman aged 45 to 65 with Graves' ophthalmopathy. Sequencing was done on a sample of peripheral blood. The chain joins TRBV7-9 to TRBJ2-2; D is possibly TRBD1 (6 bases). CDR3 in DNA: TGTGCCAGCAGCTTAGCCGGGACAACCGGGGAGCTGTTTTTT. As protein: CASSLAGTTGELFF.